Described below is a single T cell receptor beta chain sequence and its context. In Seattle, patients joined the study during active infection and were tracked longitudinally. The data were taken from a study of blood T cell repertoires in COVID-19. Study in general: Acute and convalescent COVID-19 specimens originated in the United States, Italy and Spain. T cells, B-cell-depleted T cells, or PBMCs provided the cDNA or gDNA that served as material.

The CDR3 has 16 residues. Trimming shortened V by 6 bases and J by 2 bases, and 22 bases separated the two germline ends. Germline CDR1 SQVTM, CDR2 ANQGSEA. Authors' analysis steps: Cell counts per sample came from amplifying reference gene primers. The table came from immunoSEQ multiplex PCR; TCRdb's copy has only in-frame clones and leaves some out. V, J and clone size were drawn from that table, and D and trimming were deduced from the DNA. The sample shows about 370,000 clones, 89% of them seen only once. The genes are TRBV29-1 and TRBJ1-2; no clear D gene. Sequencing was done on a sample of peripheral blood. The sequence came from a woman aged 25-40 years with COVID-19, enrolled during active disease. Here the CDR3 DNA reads TGCAGCGTGTCGGAGGATGTGTTATGGTACAACTATGGCTACACCTTC. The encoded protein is CSVSEDVLWYNYGYTF. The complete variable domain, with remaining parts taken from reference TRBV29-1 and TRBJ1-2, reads SAVISQKPSRDICQRGTSLTIQCQVDSQVTMMFWYRQQPGQSLTLIATANQGSEATYESGFVIDKFPISRPNLTFSTLTVSNMSPEDSSIYLCSVSEDVLWYNYGYTFGSGTRLTVV.